Presented here are 20 T cell receptor beta chains from one specimen sequenced in a study of blood T cell repertoires in COVID-19 (dated by TCRdb to 2020 to 2022). The method was the immunoSEQ multiplex PCR assay. Sourced from immuneACCESS, this table was stored by TCRdb with only in-frame sequences that have V and J called. A share of the clones is absent; for the studies checked, an unresolved V gene accounts for under half, and the remainder has no known explanation. This sample holds fewer than 300,000 clones; 75% to 90% were observed only once. Of the sample, roughly 4.3% falls within the top ten clones. Sequencing was carried out using PBMCs or T cells enriched from blood (not recorded which). The receptors come from a woman in her twenties or thirties who had recovered from COVID-19.

The CDR3 sequence is CASNENGERSHEQYF. The CDR3 DNA reads as TGTGCCAGCAACGAAAACGGGGAGAGGTCCCACGAGCAGTACTTC. V and J are TRBV9 and TRBJ2-7; a possible D gene is TRBD2 (5 bases). Trimming stripped 6 bases from V and 5 bases from J, with 21 bases between. CDR1 is SGDLS and CDR2 is YYNGEE in the germline V gene. The CDR3 consists of 15 residues.

This rearrangement joins TRBV3-1 (or the pseudogene TRBV3-2) to TRBJ1-1, with D possibly TRBD1 on 5 matching bases. Per the germline V gene, CDR1 is LGHDT and CDR2 is YNNKEL (reference sequence). V lost 2 bases and J 4 bases, leaving 20 bases between the germline ends. This CDR3 is 17 amino acids long. CDR3 sequence reads: CASSQRYSGVGGTEAFF. The CDR3 DNA is TGTGCCAGCAGCCAACGGTATTCGGGGGTGGGGGGCACTGAAGCTTTCTTT.

The chain combines TRBV5-1 with TRBJ1-1, with D possibly being TRBD1 (6 bases). V was shortened by 0 bases and J by 3 bases, with 12 bases between the two germline ends. This CDR3 has 15 amino acids. Germline CDR1 and CDR2: SGHRS and YFSETQ. The CDR3 here is CASSLAGQLDTEAFF. CDR3 in DNA: TGCGCCAGCAGCTTGGCCGGACAGTTGGACACTGAAGCTTTCTTT.

The rearrangement links TRBV10-3 to TRBJ2-7; the D gene is possibly TRBD1 (6 bases). CDR1 is ENHRY and CDR2 is SYGVKD in the germline V gene. The CDR3 contains 14 residues. With 7 bases removed from V and 2 bases from J, the gap between germline ends came to 15 bases. The CDR3 sequence: CAITPGPGAYEQYF. The CDR3 DNA follows: TGTGCCATCACGCCGGGGCCAGGGGCCTACGAGCAGTACTTC.

The chain joins TRBV6-2 or TRBV6-3 to TRBJ2-7; the D gene is possibly TRBD1 (5 bases). The CDR3 contains 15 residues. CDR1 and CDR2 from the germline V gene are MNHEY and SVGEGT. Trimming removed 6 bases at V and 2 bases at J, with 17 bases between. The CDR3 loop is CASSNFQGPTYEQYF. CDR3 bases: TGTGCCAGCAGCAACTTTCAGGGTCCCACCTACGAGCAGTACTTC.

The chain joins TRBV19 to TRBJ2-4, with a possible D match to TRBD1 (5 bases). The V end lost 2 bases, the J end lost 0 bases, and 26 bases lay between the germline ends. This CDR3 has 21 amino acids. Germline V gene lookup returns CDR1 LNHDA and CDR2 SQIVND (reference sequence). The CDR3 is CASSIILVGTGGVLAKNIQYF. In nucleotides, the CDR3 is TGTGCCAGTAGTATAATTTTGGTTGGTACAGGTGGGGTCCTAGCCAAAAACATTCAGTACTTC.

A word on this clone: Other DNA sequences from this sample encode an identical CDR3 as well. J is TRBJ2-1 and V is TRBV6-5; TRBD2 agrees at 11 bases. CDR3 length: 15 amino acids. Germline V gene sequence: CDR1 MNHEY, CDR2 SVGAGI. J gave up 5 bases and V 5 bases, and 5 bases lay outside the gene matches. The CDR3 protein is CASSRGTSGNNEQFF. CDR3 bases: TGTGCCAGCAGTAGGGGGACTAGCGGTAACAATGAGCAGTTCTTC.

This clone was detected only a few times. This chain connects TRBV2 to TRBJ2-7, with 8 bases aligning to TRBD1. Germline CDR1 and CDR2: SNHLY and FYNNEI. The V segment lost 4 bases and the J segment 7 bases; nucleotides outside the gene matches: 12. The CDR3 has 15 residues. The CDR3 sequence: CASSARVGQEGEQYF. For the CDR3, the DNA is TGTGCCAGCAGTGCTCGCGTGGGACAGGAAGGGGAGCAGTACTTC.

The J gene is TRBJ2-7, the V gene TRBV3-1 (or the pseudogene TRBV3-2), with D possibly being TRBD1 (6 bases). Germline assignment: CDR1 LGHDT and CDR2 YNNKEL (reference sequence). Trimming stripped 5 bases from V and 2 bases from J, with 16 bases between. The CDR3 totals 15 residues. The CDR3 bases are TGTGCCAGCAGCGGTGGGCTGACAGGCCCCTACGAGCAGTACTTC. This codes for CASSGGLTGPYEQYF.

The chain couples TRBV7-9 to TRBJ2-1; 15 bases match TRBD2. CDR3 length: 14 residues. V lost 7 bases, J lost 9 bases, and 4 bases stayed unmatched. Germline CDR1 is SEHNR and CDR2 is FQNEAQ (reference sequence). The CDR3: CASNTGLAGGEQFF. CDR3 nucleotide sequence: TGTGCCAGCAACACGGGACTAGCGGGAGGTGAGCAGTTCTTC.

The chain joins TRBV7-9 to TRBJ1-6; 11 bases match TRBD1. From germline, CDR1 is SEHNR and CDR2 FQNEAQ (reference sequence). The CDR3 sequence is 15 residues long. Germline trimming cut 8 bases from V and 3 bases from J; bases unmatched to any gene: 3. The CDR3 nucleotides read TGTGCCAGCGGACAGGGGGCCAGCTATAATTCACCCCTCCACTTT. Amino acid sequence: CASGQGASYNSPLHF.

J is TRBJ1-6 and V is TRBV20-1, with TRBD1 identical over 7 bases. The CDR3 is made up of 14 amino acids. Germline V CDR1 and CDR2: DFQATT, SNEGSKA (reference sequence). The junction had 2 bases not matched to a gene; V was cut back by 3 bases and J by 3 bases. CDR3 coding DNA: TGCAGTGCTAGTTCAGGGGGCTATAATTCACCCCTCCACTTT. Translation gives CSASSGGYNSPLHF.

The chain combines TRBV5-4 with TRBJ2-7; 15 bases fit TRBD2. Unmatched junction bases numbered 7, after V lost 0 bases and J lost 6 bases. Germline CDR1 is SGHNT and CDR2 is YYREEE (reference sequence). The CDR3 totals 17 residues. The CDR3 DNA reads TGTGCCAGCAGCTTGGGGACTAGCGGGAGGGCCCTCGGCGAGCAGTACTTC. Translated, it gives CASSLGTSGRALGEQYF.

V gene TRBV5-1 combines with J gene TRBJ2-2, with TRBD1 matching 10 bases. Looked up from germline, CDR1 is SGHRS and CDR2 is YFSETQ. The CDR3 contains 19 residues. With 3 bases clipped from V and 4 bases from J, the junction kept 15 bases outside the gene matches. For the CDR3, the DNA is TGCGCCAGCAGCTCCGGGACAGGGGTCCCCTTACGCTCCACCGGGGAGCTGTTTTTT. As protein: CASSSGTGVPLRSTGELFF.

The chain joins TRBV19 to TRBJ1-6; D possibly corresponds to TRBD1 (5 bases). The CDR3 covers 15 residues. Germline loops: CDR1 LNHDA, CDR2 SQIVND (reference sequence). With 6 bases removed from V and 4 bases from J, the gap between germline ends came to 13 bases. CDR3 nucleotides: TGTGCCAGTAGCTTTGGGGCAATTTATAATTCACCCCTCCACTTT. Protein sequence: CASSFGAIYNSPLHF.

The V call is TRBV6-5, the J call TRBJ1-1; the D is unclear. Germline V gene sequence: CDR1 MNHEY, CDR2 SVGAGI. V was shortened by 4 bases and J by 0 bases, with 12 bases between the two germline ends. CDR3 length equals 15 residues. The CDR3 here is CASSSPRTLNTEAFF. The CDR3 region has the DNA TGTGCCAGCAGTTCCCCCCGCACTTTGAACACTGAAGCTTTCTTT.

This rearrangement joins TRBV5-1 to TRBJ1-1; D may be TRBD1 (6 bases). From germline, CDR1 is SGHRS and CDR2 YFSETQ. V shed 5 bases and J shed 1 base, with 15 bases lying between them. This CDR3 has 15 residues. CDR3 in DNA: TGCGCCAGCAGTTCCGCACAGGGACGGAACACTGAAGCTTTCTTT. Its protein is CASSSAQGRNTEAFF.

The chain carries TRBV15 and TRBJ1-2; the match to TRBD1 covers 8 bases. Germline V gene data show CDR1 as LNHNV and CDR2 as YYDKDF (reference sequence). The CDR3 sequence is 14 residues long. The V and J ends lost 9 bases and 5 bases, in that order; junction bases with no gene match: 11. CDR3 sequence (DNA): TGTGCCACGAAACACAGGGGGAAAGGGTATGGCTACACCTTC. Amino acids: CATKHRGKGYGYTF.

In regard to this clone: This same CDR3 is encoded by further DNA sequences in the sample. The chain employs TRBV29-1 and TRBJ2-3; the D gene is possibly TRBD1 (6 bases). The germline CDR1 and CDR2 sequences are SQVTM and ANQGSEA. The CDR3 consists of 13 residues. Deletions cut 5 bases from V and 1 base from J, with 10 bases between. This chain's CDR3 is CSVRPGGTDTQYF. DNA for the CDR3: TGCAGCGTTAGACCAGGGGGCACAGATACGCAGTATTTT.

This chain uses TRBV28 with TRBJ1-1; TRBD1 might be the D (6 bases). This CDR3 spans 15 amino acids. Germline loops: CDR1 MDHEN, CDR2 SYDVKM. The V end was cut by 5 bases, the J end by 0 bases, with 13 bases between. CDR3 in amino acids: CASSPLQGLNTEAFF. The DNA of the CDR3 is TGTGCCAGCAGTCCCCTCCAGGGGCTGAACACTGAAGCTTTCTTT.